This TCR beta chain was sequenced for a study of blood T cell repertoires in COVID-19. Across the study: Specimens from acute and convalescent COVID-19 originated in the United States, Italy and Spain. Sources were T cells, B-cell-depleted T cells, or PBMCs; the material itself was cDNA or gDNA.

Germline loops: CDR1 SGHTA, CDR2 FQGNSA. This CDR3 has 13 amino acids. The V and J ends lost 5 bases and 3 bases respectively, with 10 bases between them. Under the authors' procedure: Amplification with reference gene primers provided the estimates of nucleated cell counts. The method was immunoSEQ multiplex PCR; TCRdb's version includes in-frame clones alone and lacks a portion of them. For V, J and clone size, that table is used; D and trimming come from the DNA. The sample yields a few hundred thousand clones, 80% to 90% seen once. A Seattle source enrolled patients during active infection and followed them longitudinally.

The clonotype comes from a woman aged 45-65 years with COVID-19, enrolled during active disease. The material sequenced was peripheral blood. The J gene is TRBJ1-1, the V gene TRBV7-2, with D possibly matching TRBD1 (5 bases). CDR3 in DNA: TGTGCCAGCAGCAAGAGACAGTACACTGAAGCTTTCTTT. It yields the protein CASSKRQYTEAFF.